Reported below is one T cell receptor beta chain. Its cognate antigen is unknown. This sample is drawn from a study of shared clonotypes between healthy human individuals. Study-level findings and limits: Some clonotypes were shared by all four sorted-subset donors, while others were not shared. The non-shared ones had lower generation probabilities than the shared ones. It was only blood that was sampled, and tissue repertoires likely differ.

The ends lost 5 bases at V and 3 bases at J; junction bases unmatched: 6. Germline CDR1 is MDHEN and CDR2 is SYDVKM. CDR3 length equals 15 residues. An even split of each subset's genomic DNA across several immunoSEQ plates was performed. The table came from immunoSEQ multiplex PCR; TCRdb's copy has only in-frame clones and leaves some out. The sample records about 1 million clones, around 74% being singletons. The chain has TRBV28 and TRBJ2-5; TRBD1 agrees at 10 bases. The TCR sequence derives from a man between 18 and 35 years old in good health. Material: memory CD4+ T cells sorted from blood. Subset denoted: CD45RA-negative fraction. As DNA, the CDR3 is TGTGCCAGCAGTCGGGACAGGGGCGAGGAAGAGACCCAGTACTTC. This gives the protein CASSRDRGEEETQYF.